The 27 T cell receptor beta chains below were found in one sample sequenced in a study of shared clonotypes between healthy human individuals. Here immunoSEQ multiplex PCR was the method, and the copy in TCRdb shows in-frame clones only, minus some. The repertoire includes under 850,000 clones, 92% of them detected once, and around 24% sits in the top ten. The naive CD8 population came from CD45RO-negative cells selected for CCR7, without terminally differentiated effector memory CD45RA+ cells. Sequenced: naive CD8+ T cells sorted from blood. The receptors were gathered from a man aged 25 to 40 in good health.

The rearrangement links TRBV4-1 to TRBJ2-3; possibly TRBD2 for D (6 bases). CDR1 and CDR2 (germline): MGHRA, YSYEKL. This CDR3 has 17 amino acids. The V and J ends lost 1 base and 2 bases respectively, with 16 bases between them. The CDR3 DNA reads as TGCGCCAGCAGCCAAGTGGCTAGCGAGAGACCCACAGATACGCAGTATTTT. The encoded protein is CASSQVASERPTDTQYF.

The chain uses TRBV29-1 and TRBJ2-7; D is unclear. The CDR3 extends over 13 amino acids. The V and J ends lost 3 bases and 2 bases respectively, with 11 bases between them. Germline values: CDR1 SQVTM, CDR2 ANQGSEA. CDR3 sequence reads: CSVEETLPYEQYF. As DNA, the CDR3 is TGCAGCGTTGAGGAGACCCTACCCTACGAGCAGTACTTC.

A note on this clone: The sample holds other DNA sequences that translate to the same CDR3. The chain combines TRBV29-1 with TRBJ2-1, with D maybe TRBD2 (6 bases). V lost 3 bases to trimming and J lost 4 bases, with 10 bases between them. From germline, CDR1 is SQVTM and CDR2 ANQGSEA. The CDR3 totals 13 residues. This chain's CDR3 is CSVEGLLYNEQFF. The CDR3 DNA reads as TGCAGCGTTGAGGGACTCCTATACAATGAGCAGTTCTTC.

The chain uses TRBV5-6 and TRBJ1-2, with 7 positions matching TRBD1. Germline loops: CDR1 SGHDT, CDR2 YYEEEE. The CDR3 totals 16 residues. V gave up 1 base and J gave up 8 bases; unmatched junction bases: 14. The CDR3 protein is CASSLSFQGGFKGYTF. Written as DNA, the CDR3 is TGTGCCAGCAGCTTGTCGTTTCAGGGGGGATTTAAGGGCTACACCTTC.

The chain combines TRBV5-3 with TRBJ2-4, with 10 nucleotides matching TRBD2. TRBV5-3 is reported as an ORF; its role is uncertain. The CDR3 has 19 amino acids. Losses at the gene ends were 0 bases for V and 0 bases for J; bases not matched to a gene: 9. The CDR3 sequence is CARSLAELAGNLAKNIQYF. CDR3 DNA: TGTGCCAGAAGCTTGGCCGAACTAGCGGGAAATCTAGCCAAAAACATTCAGTACTTC.

The chain has TRBV9 and TRBJ2-2, with 9 bases identical to TRBD2. Germline lookup yields CDR1 SGDLS and CDR2 YYNGEE. J gave up 3 bases and V 3 bases, and 15 bases lay outside the gene matches. The CDR3 is made up of 19 amino acids. The DNA of the CDR3 is TGTGCCAGCAGCGATAAGAGACTAGCGGCCGATCAACACACCGGGGAGCTGTTTTTT. Amino acid sequence: CASSDKRLAADQHTGELFF.

CDR3 region: CASSLGVETSGRGETQYF. The CDR3 nucleotides read TGTGCCAGCAGCTTAGGCGTCGAAACTAGCGGGAGAGGGGAGACCCAGTACTTC. The rearrangement links TRBV11-2 to TRBJ2-5; TRBD2 agrees at 11 bases. The CDR3 extends over 18 amino acids. The V gene end was trimmed by 1 base and the J gene end by 5 bases; junction bases not matched to a gene: 12. Germline CDR1 is SGHAT and CDR2 is FQNNGV.

As DNA, the CDR3 is TGCGCCAGCAATAGCGGGAGCTGGTCCAATGAGCAGTTCTTC. This translates into CASNSGSWSNEQFF. The chain is built from TRBV10-2 and TRBJ2-1; 9 nucleotides agree with TRBD2. CDR1 is WSHSY, CDR2 SAAADI, per germline. V gave up 7 bases and J gave up 6 bases; unmatched junction bases: 7. CDR3 length equals 14 residues.

The V and J genes are TRBV4-1 and TRBJ2-1; no clear D gene. The CDR3 is 15 amino acids. V was trimmed by 5 bases and J by 0 bases, leaving 11 bases between them. Germline lookup yields CDR1 MGHRA and CDR2 YSYEKL. The CDR3 sequence is CASSTVVSSYNEQFF. CDR3 nucleotide sequence: TGCGCCAGCAGCACCGTGGTGAGCTCCTACAATGAGCAGTTCTTC.

The V gene is TRBV27, the J gene TRBJ1-4; D is uncertain. The CDR3 is 14 residues long. V lost 5 bases and J 7 bases, leaving 14 bases between the germline ends. Germline CDR1 is MNHEY and CDR2 is SMNVEV (reference sequence). CDR3 DNA sequence: TGTGCCAGCAGTATCGACGGGAGGAGTGAAAAACTGTTTTTT. It specifies CASSIDGRSEKLFF.

This chain links TRBV7-9 with TRBJ1-4, with a weak D call TRBD1 (5 bases). This CDR3 region has 14 residues. The germline gives CDR1 SEHNR, CDR2 FQNEAQ (reference sequence). V dropped 4 bases and J dropped 7 bases, with 13 bases sitting between them. CDR3 sequence: CASSSPGRGEKLFF. The CDR3, as DNA: TGTGCCAGCAGCTCCCCGGGGCGAGGTGAAAAACTGTTTTTT.

V and J are TRBV11-2 and TRBJ2-7, with TRBD2 matching over 10 bases. CDR1 is SGHAT and CDR2 is FQNNGV in the germline V gene. The CDR3 consists of 15 residues. The trim removed 1 base at V and 2 bases at J, leaving 2 bases unmatched. The CDR3: CASSLGLAGPYEQYF. Written as DNA, the CDR3 is TGTGCCAGCAGCTTAGGACTAGCGGGTCCCTACGAGCAGTACTTC.

The V call is TRBV9, the J call TRBJ2-3; tentatively, D is TRBD2 (5 bases). The CDR3 spans 18 residues. With 3 bases removed from V and 0 bases from J, the gap between germline ends came to 20 bases. CDR1 is SGDLS, CDR2 YYNGEE, per germline. CDR3 in DNA: TGTGCCAGCAGCGGACTACAAGTCGGTAGCGCGAGCACAGATACGCAGTATTTT. It yields the protein CASSGLQVGSASTDTQYF.

About this clone: The same CDR3 is also encoded by other DNA sequences in this sample. The rearrangement links TRBV7-2 to TRBJ2-7; no reliable D call. The V gene's germline CDR1 is SGHTA and CDR2 FQGNSA. The CDR3 has 13 residues. The V and J ends lost 1 base and 0 bases respectively, with 4 bases between them. The CDR3 region is CASSLGVSYEQYF. As DNA, the CDR3 is TGTGCCAGCAGCTTAGGGGTCTCCTACGAGCAGTACTTC.

This sequence joins TRBV9 and TRBJ2-7; 9 positions agree with TRBD1. The junction had 2 bases not matched to a gene; V was cut back by 4 bases and J by 3 bases. The CDR3 sequence is 13 residues long. The germline V gene has CDR1 SGDLS and CDR2 YYNGEE. The CDR3: CASSKTGGYEQYF. The CDR3 DNA sequence: TGTGCCAGCAGCAAGACAGGGGGCTACGAGCAGTACTTC.

The rearrangement uses TRBV19 and TRBJ2-1; TRBD1 matches at 10 bases. In germline, CDR1 is LNHDA, CDR2 SQIVND (reference sequence). V lost 0 bases, J lost 6 bases, and 2 bases stayed unmatched. This CDR3 comprises 15 residues. In DNA, the CDR3 is TGTGCCAGTAGTATAGAGGGACAGGGGCCCAATGAGCAGTTCTTC. This encodes CASSIEGQGPNEQFF.

The J gene is TRBJ2-5, the V gene TRBV7-9, with TRBD1 identical over 10 bases. Germline CDR1 and CDR2: SEHNR and FQNEAQ (reference sequence). V lost 3 bases, J lost 4 bases, and 5 bases stayed unmatched. The CDR3 consists of 15 residues. CDR3 sequence: CASSLGQGSGETQYF. The CDR3 coding sequence is TGTGCCAGCAGCTTGGGACAGGGGAGTGGAGAGACCCAGTACTTC.

The gene calls are TRBV7-2 and TRBJ2-1, with no clear D. Germline V CDR1 and CDR2: SGHTA, FQGNSA. The CDR3 consists of 10 residues. The V gene lost 5 bases and the J gene lost 13 bases, with 9 bases spanning the gap. CDR3 in amino acids: CASSVSTQFF. The CDR3 bases are TGTGCCAGCAGCGTTAGTACTCAGTTCTTC.

This clone was counted a single time. Other nucleotide sequences from this sample produce the same CDR3. The chain joins TRBV5-1 to TRBJ2-7; no clear D gene. V was shortened by 2 bases and J by 1 base, with 13 bases between the two germline ends. CDR1 is SGHRS, CDR2 YFSETQ, per germline. The CDR3 covers 15 residues. CDR3 loop: CASSLTLVESYEQYF. The CDR3 nucleotides are TGCGCCAGCAGCTTAACCTTAGTGGAGTCCTACGAGCAGTACTTC.

The J gene is TRBJ2-5, the V gene TRBV13; no clear D. The J call may not be correct, given that the DNA end is closer to TRBJ2-7. Germline V gene lookup returns CDR1 PRHDT and CDR2 FYEKMQ (reference sequence). The CDR3 contains 14 residues. CDR3 coding DNA: TGTGCCAGCAGCTTACCCGACTTAGCCTACGAGCAGTACTTC. It codes for CASSLPDLAYEQYF.

The sample holds one count of this clone. This sequence joins TRBV5-1 and TRBJ2-1; 7 bases map to TRBD1. The CDR3 is 15 amino acids. From germline, CDR1 is SGHRS and CDR2 YFSETQ. Trimming removed 4 bases from V and 8 bases from J; junction bases left unmatched: 12. As DNA, the CDR3 is TGCGCCAGCAGCACAACGACAGGGAATTTCGATGAGCAGTTCTTC. Translating it yields CASSTTTGNFDEQFF.

This chain links TRBV6-5 with TRBJ2-1; perhaps TRBD1 as D (6 bases). The CDR3 totals 15 residues. Germline-derived CDR1 and CDR2 are MNHEY and SVGAGI. V lost 6 bases and J lost 5, with 17 bases in between. CDR3 residues: CASRKTGTHNNEQFF. In DNA form, the CDR3 reads TGTGCCAGCAGAAAGACCGGGACACATAACAATGAGCAGTTCTTC.

This sequence joins TRBV19 and TRBJ2-3; D might be TRBD1 (6 bases). Germline V lookup: CDR1 LNHDA, CDR2 SQIVND (reference sequence). Trimming shortened V by 8 bases and J by 7 bases, and 10 bases separated the two germline ends. The CDR3 extends over 11 amino acids. DNA for the CDR3: TGTGCCAGTGGGGGCACGAATACGCAGTATTTT. Its translation is CASGGTNTQYF. Full variable domain (missing parts from reference TRBV19 and TRBJ2-3): DGGITQSPKYLFRKEGQNVTLSCEQNLNHDAMYWYRQDPGQGLRLIYYSQIVNDFQKGDIAEGYSVSREKKESFPLTVTSAQKNPTAFYLCASGGTNTQYFGPGTRLTVL.

This chain connects TRBV10-3 to TRBJ2-7; D not resolved. Deletions cut 3 bases from V and 1 base from J, with 16 bases between. Germline V gene lookup returns CDR1 ENHRY and CDR2 SYGVKD. The CDR3 covers 16 residues. The DNA of the CDR3 is TGTGCCATCAGTGACCGGACGGCCTCCCTTTCCTACGAGCAGTACTTC. Translated: CAISDRTASLSYEQYF.

The gene calls are TRBV27 and TRBJ2-1; no reliable D call. Germline V gene sequence: CDR1 MNHEY, CDR2 SMNVEV (reference sequence). V lost 2 bases, J lost 8 bases, and 16 bases lay in between. The CDR3 has 15 residues. In DNA form, the CDR3 reads TGTGCCAGCAGTTTAAACGGACGGATTTTGGATGAGCAGTTCTTC. Amino acids: CASSLNGRILDEQFF.

The rearrangement links TRBV6-1 to TRBJ2-7, with 7 nucleotides matching TRBD2. Germline V gives CDR1 MNHNS, CDR2 SASEGT. V gave up 2 bases and J gave up 3 bases; unmatched junction bases: 10. CDR3 length equals 16 residues. The CDR3 nucleotides read TGTGCCAGCAGTGAATCTCGGGACTACGGAGGCTACGAGCAGTACTTC. Encoded protein: CASSESRDYGGYEQYF.

Worth noting for this clone: This sample also contains other DNA sequences that code for the same CDR3. This chain uses TRBV4-2 with TRBJ2-6; D is unresolved. The germline gives CDR1 LGHNA, CDR2 YNFKEQ. V lost 0 bases, J lost 0 bases, and 3 bases lay in between. CDR3 length: 15 amino acids. The CDR3 is CASSQDSSGANVLTF. CDR3 nucleotide sequence: TGTGCCAGCAGCCAAGACAGCTCTGGGGCCAACGTCCTGACTTTC.